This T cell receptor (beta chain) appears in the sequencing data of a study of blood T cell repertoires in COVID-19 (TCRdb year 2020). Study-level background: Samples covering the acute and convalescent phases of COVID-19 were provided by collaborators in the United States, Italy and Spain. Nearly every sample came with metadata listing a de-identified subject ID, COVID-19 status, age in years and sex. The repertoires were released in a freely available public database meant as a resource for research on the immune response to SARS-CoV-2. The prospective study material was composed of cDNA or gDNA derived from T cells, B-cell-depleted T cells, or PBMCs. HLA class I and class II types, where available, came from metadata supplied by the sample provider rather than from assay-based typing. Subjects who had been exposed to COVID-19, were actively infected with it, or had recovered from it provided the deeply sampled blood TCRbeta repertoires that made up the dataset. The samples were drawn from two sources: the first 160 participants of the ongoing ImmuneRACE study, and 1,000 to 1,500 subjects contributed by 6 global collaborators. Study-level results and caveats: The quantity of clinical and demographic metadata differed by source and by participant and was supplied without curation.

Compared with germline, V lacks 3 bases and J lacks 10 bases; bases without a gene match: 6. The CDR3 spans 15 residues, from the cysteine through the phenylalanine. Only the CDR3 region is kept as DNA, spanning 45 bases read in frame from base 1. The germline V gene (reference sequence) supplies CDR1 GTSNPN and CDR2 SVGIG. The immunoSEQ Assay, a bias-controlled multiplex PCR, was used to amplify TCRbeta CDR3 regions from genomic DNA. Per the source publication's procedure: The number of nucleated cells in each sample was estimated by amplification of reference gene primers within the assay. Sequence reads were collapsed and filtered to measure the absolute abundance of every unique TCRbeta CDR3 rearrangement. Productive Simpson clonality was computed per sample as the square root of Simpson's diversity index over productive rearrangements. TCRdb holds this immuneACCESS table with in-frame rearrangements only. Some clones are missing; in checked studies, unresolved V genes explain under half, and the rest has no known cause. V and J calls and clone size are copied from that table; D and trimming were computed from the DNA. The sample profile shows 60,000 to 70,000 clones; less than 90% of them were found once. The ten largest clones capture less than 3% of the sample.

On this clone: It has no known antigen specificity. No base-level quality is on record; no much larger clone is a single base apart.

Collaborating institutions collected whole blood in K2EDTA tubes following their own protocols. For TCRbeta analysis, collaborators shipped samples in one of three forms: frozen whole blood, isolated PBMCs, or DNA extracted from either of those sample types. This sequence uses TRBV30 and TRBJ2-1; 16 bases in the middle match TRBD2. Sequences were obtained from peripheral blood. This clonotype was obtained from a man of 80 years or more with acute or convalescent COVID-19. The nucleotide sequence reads TGTGCCTGGAGCCACAAGGGACTAGCGGGGGGGGAGCAGTTCTTC. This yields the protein CAWSHKGLAGGEQFF.